The 30 T cell receptor beta chains below come from one sample, sequenced in a study of T-cell memory formation after mild COVID-19. TCRdb itself ran the 5' RACE reads through MiXCR, one entry per CDR3 protein. The data contain 35,000 to 45,000 distinct CDR3 sequences, roughly 6.6% of them singletons. Sequenced sample: PBMCs or a T cell subset sorted from them (not recorded which). The receptors here all came from an adult who had mild COVID-19 (a few samples of this study predate the infection). Cell type and time point are not known.

Ten or more counts support this clonotype. The CDR3 coding sequence is TGCGCCAGCAGCCGGGGACAGGGGCCGACTGAAGCTTTCTTT. Amino acid sequence: CASSRGQGPTEAFF. The genes are TRBV5-1 and TRBJ1-1; 10 bases agree with TRBD1. Germline CDR1 and CDR2: SGHRS and YFSETQ. The CDR3 consists of 14 residues. After removal of 4 bases from V and 5 bases from J, the junction contained 5 bases not matched to a gene.

The genes are TRBV20-1 and TRBJ1-5; TRBD1 matches 9 bases. CDR1 is DFQATT and CDR2 is SNEGSKA in the germline V gene (reference sequence). The V and J ends lost 0 bases and 1 base, in that order; junction bases with no gene match: 1. This CDR3 is 15 amino acids long. DNA for the CDR3: TGCAGTGCTAGAGAACAGGGGGCGAGCAATCAGCCCCAGCATTTT. Protein sequence: CSAREQGASNQPQHF.

Sample share makes this clonotype medium-sized. The V gene is TRBV3-1, the J gene TRBJ2-7, with D perhaps matching TRBD2 (6 bases). The CDR3 totals 15 residues. The V end lost 1 base, the J end lost 0 bases, and 10 bases lay between the germline ends. The germline V gene has CDR1 LGHDT and CDR2 YNNKEL (reference sequence). The CDR3 DNA reads TGTGCCAGCAGCCAAGCGGCGGGGAGCTCCTACGAGCAGTACTTC. It yields the protein CASSQAAGSSYEQYF.

About this clonotype itself: One base away lies a much larger clone, so this may be a sequencing read error. V usage is TRBV7-2 and J usage is TRBJ2-1; 11 nucleotides agree with TRBD1. The length of the CDR3 is 16 residues. CDR1 SGHTA and CDR2 FQGNSA come from the germline V gene. The CDR3 DNA is TGTGCCAGCAGCATTACCCGGGACAGGGGGTACACTGAGCAGTTCTTC. Translation: CASSITRDRGYTEQFF.

Many counts were recorded for this clonotype. The chain is built from TRBV7-9 and TRBJ2-3, with 8 positions matching TRBD2. V lost 5 bases and J lost 3; bases outside the gene matches: 7. The CDR3 spans 15 residues. The germline V gene encodes CDR1 SEHNR and CDR2 FQNEAQ (reference sequence). CDR3 sequence reads: CASSALLAVTDTQYF. The CDR3 coding sequence is TGTGCCAGCAGCGCCCTACTAGCGGTTACAGATACGCAGTATTTT. Drawing the rest from reference TRBV7-9 and TRBJ2-3, the complete variable domain is DTGVSQNPRHKITKRGQNVTFRCDPISEHNRLYWYRQTLGQGPEFLTYFQNEAQLEKSRLLSDRFSAERPKGSFSTLEIQRTEQGDSAMYLCASSALLAVTDTQYFGPGTRLTVL.

This clonotype came up many times. The chain combines TRBV29-1 with TRBJ1-5, with 8 bases matching TRBD1. V was clipped by 7 bases and J by 4 bases; unmatched bases: 3. CDR1 and CDR2 from the germline V gene are SQVTM and ANQGSEA. This CDR3 is built from 12 residues. The CDR3 here is CSARQGNQPQHF. CDR3 DNA sequence: TGCAGCGCACGACAGGGGAATCAGCCCCAGCATTTT.

This clonotype occurred many times. The J gene is TRBJ2-2, the V gene TRBV5-6; 7 bases agree with TRBD1. The germline gives CDR1 SGHDT, CDR2 YYEEEE. This CDR3 comprises 15 residues. V trimming: 1 base; J trimming: 1 base; junction bases outside the gene matches: 1. The CDR3 sequence: CASSLWDRNTGELFF. The CDR3 DNA sequence: TGTGCCAGCAGCTTGTGGGACAGGAACACCGGGGAGCTGTTTTTT. Based on the CDR3 plus reference TRBV5-6 and TRBJ2-2, the full variable domain is DAGVTQSPTHLIKTRGQQVTLRCSPKSGHDTVSWYQQALGQGPQFIFQYYEEEERQRGNFPDRFSGHQFPNYSSELNVNALLLGDSALYLCASSLWDRNTGELFFGEGSRLTVL.

The rearrangement links TRBV7-8 to TRBJ1-1; 8 nucleotides align to TRBD1. The CDR3 runs to 17 residues. Losses at the gene ends were 6 bases for V and 4 bases for J; bases not matched to a gene: 16. CDR1 SGHVS and CDR2 FQNEAQ come from the germline V gene. Here the CDR3 reads CASRERPTGVGRTEAFF. The DNA for the CDR3 is TGTGCCAGCAGGGAAAGGCCGACAGGGGTAGGACGCACTGAAGCTTTCTTT.

The V and J genes are TRBV19 and TRBJ2-6; D not certain. The CDR3 covers 18 residues. V dropped 6 bases and J dropped 0 bases, with 18 bases sitting between them. Germline V CDR1 and CDR2: LNHDA, SQIVND (reference sequence). Here the CDR3 reads CASSDGAGGYSGANVLTF. The CDR3 DNA follows: TGTGCCAGTAGCGATGGTGCTGGCGGTTACTCTGGGGCCAACGTCCTGACTTTC. Full variable domain (remainder filled in from reference TRBV19 and TRBJ2-6): DGGITQSPKYLFRKEGQNVTLSCEQNLNHDAMYWYRQDPGQGLRLIYYSQIVNDFQKGDIAEGYSVSREKKESFPLTVTSAQKNPTAFYLCASSDGAGGYSGANVLTFGAGSRLTVL.

This clonotype appeared many times. The chain is built from TRBV12-3 or TRBV12-4 and TRBJ1-2, with D unresolved. This CDR3 is 11 amino acids long. Trimming removed 5 bases from V and 8 bases from J, with 9 bases in between. DNA for the CDR3: TGTGCCAGCAGTCGTAGAGGAGGCTACACCTTC. Protein sequence: CASSRRGGYTF.

The chain combines TRBV20-1 with TRBJ1-5; D is possibly TRBD1 (5 bases). Trimming took 3 bases from V and 4 from J, leaving 22 bases between them. CDR3 length: 17 amino acids. Germline V gene lookup returns CDR1 DFQATT and CDR2 SNEGSKA (reference sequence). The CDR3 bases are TGCAGTGCTAGTTCGAGTAGGGGCGAACGAATTAATCAGCCCCAGCATTTT. It codes for CSASSSRGERINQPQHF.

This clonotype came up many times. This chain joins TRBV6-5 and TRBJ1-2; maybe TRBD1 (5 bases). CDR1 is MNHEY and CDR2 is SVGAGI in the germline V gene. The V gene lost 0 bases and the J gene lost 6 bases, with 20 bases spanning the gap. CDR3 length equals 17 residues. CDR3 nucleotide sequence: TGTGCCAGCAGTTACTCGAGAAAGGTCGGGGCAAGCGATGGCTACACCTTC. It specifies CASSYSRKVGASDGYTF.

This clonotype has at least ten counts. This chain links TRBV12-3 or TRBV12-4 with TRBJ2-3; 11 positions agree with TRBD2. The CDR3 totals 15 residues. V trimming: 5 bases; J trimming: 6 bases; junction bases outside the gene matches: 7. The CDR3 reads CASSPTSGSVDTQYF. CDR3 nucleotide sequence: TGTGCCAGCAGTCCCACTAGCGGGAGCGTTGATACGCAGTATTTT.

The table lists this clonotype with many counts. The chain joins TRBV27 to TRBJ1-2, with D tentatively TRBD1 (5 bases). The germline CDR1 and CDR2 sequences are MNHEY and SMNVEV (reference sequence). The CDR3 totals 17 residues. V lost 5 bases, J lost 3 bases, and 22 bases lay in between. CDR3 sequence: CASSQDSRRTNYYGYTF. CDR3 bases: TGTGCCAGCAGTCAAGACAGCCGCCGGACCAACTACTATGGCTACACCTTC.

At least ten counts were recorded for this clonotype. The chain carries TRBV3-1 and TRBJ1-4, with TRBD1 matching over 8 bases. The length of the CDR3 is 14 residues. The J segment lost 3 bases and the V segment lost 6 bases, leaving 3 bases of the junction unmatched. Germline V gene lookup returns CDR1 LGHDT and CDR2 YNNKEL (reference sequence). Here the CDR3 DNA reads TGTGCCAGCAGTCCGGACAGGGCTAATGAAAAACTGTTTTTT. Translating it yields CASSPDRANEKLFF.

At least ten counts were recorded for this clonotype. The V gene is TRBV29-1, the J gene TRBJ2-3; D ambiguous. Germline CDR1 reads SQVTM; CDR2 reads ANQGSEA. The CDR3 spans 11 residues. The V gene lost 7 bases and the J gene lost 0 bases, with 5 bases spanning the gap. CDR3 loop: CSAASTDTQYF. CDR3 nucleotides: TGCAGCGCAGCTAGCACAGATACGCAGTATTTT.

In its sample, this clonotype was seen many times. The V gene is TRBV4-1, the J gene TRBJ2-3; 11 nucleotides match TRBD1. There are 17 residues in the CDR3. The trim removed 4 bases at V and 0 bases at J, leaving 6 bases unmatched. From germline, CDR1 is MGHRA and CDR2 YSYEKL. For the CDR3, the DNA is TGCGCCAGCAGCCGGTCCGGGACAGGGGGAAGCACAGATACGCAGTATTTT. Protein: CASSRSGTGGSTDTQYF.

This clonotype was recorded at least ten times. This chain links TRBV5-1 with TRBJ2-5; 9 nucleotides align to TRBD2. Germline values: CDR1 SGHRS, CDR2 YFSETQ. After removal of 0 bases from V and 4 bases from J, the junction contained 10 bases not matched to a gene. The CDR3 covers 17 residues. The CDR3 is CASSLAGGRAPRETQYF. CDR3 sequence (DNA): TGCGCCAGCAGCTTGGCCGGCGGGAGGGCTCCCCGAGAGACCCAGTACTTC.

This clonotype was seen many times. This chain uses TRBV7-7 with TRBJ2-1; 10 bases map to TRBD2. The CDR3 has 17 residues. V dropped 1 base and J dropped 3; count of bases not matched to a gene: 6. Germline CDR1 is SSHAT and CDR2 is FNYEAQ (reference sequence). The CDR3 protein is CASSLGSGGARYNEQFF. CDR3 bases: TGTGCCAGCAGCTTAGGCAGCGGGGGGGCGCGCTACAATGAGCAGTTCTTC.

The genes are TRBV7-9 and TRBJ1-1, with unresolved D. The germline V and J ends were trimmed by 4 bases and 6 bases, with 9 bases remaining between them. Germline CDR1 reads SEHNR; CDR2 reads FQNEAQ (reference sequence). The CDR3 runs to 12 residues. The CDR3 coding sequence is TGTGCCAGCAGCTCGATACGGTCTGAAGCTTTCTTT. This codes for CASSSIRSEAFF.

This clonotype was counted at least ten times. This chain connects TRBV6-5 to TRBJ1-5, with 7 positions matching TRBD1. The junction had 7 bases not matched to a gene; V was cut back by 4 bases and J by 4 bases. Germline loops: CDR1 MNHEY, CDR2 SVGAGI. This CDR3 has 15 amino acids. Here the CDR3 DNA reads TGTGCCAGCAGTTCCCGGGACAGACCAAATCAGCCCCAGCATTTT. Its protein product is CASSSRDRPNQPQHF.

This clonotype has at least ten counts. The chain carries TRBV24-1 and TRBJ1-5; a weak D match, TRBD1 (5 bases). The germline V and J ends were trimmed by 5 bases and 3 bases, with 10 bases remaining between them. The CDR3 is made up of 14 amino acids. The germline V gene encodes CDR1 KGHDR and CDR2 SFDVKD. CDR3 nucleotides: TGTGCCACCAGTGGGCGGGGGAACAATCAGCCCCAGCATTTT. This codes for CATSGRGNNQPQHF.

This clonotype was detected a few times. The J gene is TRBJ2-1, the V gene TRBV15, with D hard to call. V was pared by 0 bases and J by 0 bases, with 6 bases between. The CDR3 runs to 15 residues. Germline-derived CDR1 and CDR2 are LNHNV and YYDKDF (reference sequence). CDR3 loop: CATSRDKSSYNEQFF. CDR3 nucleotide sequence: TGTGCCACCAGCAGAGACAAGAGCTCCTACAATGAGCAGTTCTTC.

This rearrangement joins TRBV13 to TRBJ2-7, with 7 bases identical to TRBD1. After removal of 5 bases from V and 3 bases from J, the junction contained 10 bases not matched to a gene. The V gene's germline CDR1 is PRHDT and CDR2 FYEKMQ (reference sequence). The CDR3 is 15 residues long. In nucleotides, the CDR3 is TGTGCCAGCAGCCGGCGATTAGGGGGCATCTACGAGCAGTACTTC. It encodes CASSRRLGGIYEQYF.

This clonotype occurred many times. The chain is built from TRBV15 and TRBJ1-5; a possible D gene is TRBD1 (6 bases). The CDR3 totals 14 residues. In germline, CDR1 is LNHNV, CDR2 YYDKDF (reference sequence). V lost 2 bases to trimming and J lost 5 bases, with 10 bases between them. CDR3 DNA sequence: TGTGCCACCAGCAGACAAAAGGGGGATCAGCCCCAGCATTTT. As protein: CATSRQKGDQPQHF.

This clonotype was detected many times. The rearrangement uses TRBV20-1 and TRBJ2-5, with 12 bases that match TRBD2. The V gene end was trimmed by 6 bases and the J gene end by 4 bases; junction bases not matched to a gene: 9. Germline assignment: CDR1 DFQATT and CDR2 SNEGSKA (reference sequence). This CDR3 is built from 15 residues. In DNA form, the CDR3 reads TGCAGTGCCACAAGACTAGCGGGGGAGGGAGAGACCCAGTACTTC. It codes for CSATRLAGEGETQYF.

This clonotype was observed at least ten times. The chain has TRBV20-1 and TRBJ2-7; TRBD2 might be the D (5 bases). This CDR3 has 13 residues. In germline, CDR1 is DFQATT, CDR2 SNEGSKA (reference sequence). The V and J ends lost 0 bases and 2 bases respectively, with 8 bases between them. Written as DNA, the CDR3 is TGCAGTGCTAGAGATCGGGGTACCTACGAGCAGTACTTC. Amino acid sequence: CSARDRGTYEQYF.

This clonotype has a count of ten or more. The chain joins TRBV7-9 to TRBJ2-7, with 7 bases matching TRBD1. Germline CDR1 and CDR2: SEHNR and FQNEAQ (reference sequence). Trimming took 0 bases from V and 4 from J; bases not matched to a gene: 0. The CDR3 runs to 13 residues. Here the CDR3 reads CASSLAQGYEQYF. In nucleotides, the CDR3 is TGTGCCAGCAGCTTAGCACAGGGGTACGAGCAGTACTTC.

At least ten counts were recorded for this clonotype. The gene calls are TRBV28 and TRBJ2-7; D not resolved. The V end lost 4 bases, the J end lost 3 bases, and 13 bases lay between the germline ends. The V gene's germline CDR1 is MDHEN and CDR2 SYDVKM. The CDR3 runs to 14 residues. The CDR3 loop is CASSYIGSNYEQYF. As DNA, the CDR3 is TGTGCCAGCAGTTATATAGGCAGCAACTACGAGCAGTACTTC.

The sample holds many counts of this clonotype. The chain links TRBV27 to TRBJ2-3, with 12 nucleotides matching TRBD2. The CDR3 covers 15 residues. Trimming cost V 3 bases and J 5 bases; bases outside gene matches: 3. Germline CDR1 and CDR2: MNHEY and SMNVEV (reference sequence). DNA for the CDR3: TGTGCCAGCAGTTTCGCTAGCGGGAGGGGAGATACGCAGTATTTT. Residues: CASSFASGRGDTQYF.